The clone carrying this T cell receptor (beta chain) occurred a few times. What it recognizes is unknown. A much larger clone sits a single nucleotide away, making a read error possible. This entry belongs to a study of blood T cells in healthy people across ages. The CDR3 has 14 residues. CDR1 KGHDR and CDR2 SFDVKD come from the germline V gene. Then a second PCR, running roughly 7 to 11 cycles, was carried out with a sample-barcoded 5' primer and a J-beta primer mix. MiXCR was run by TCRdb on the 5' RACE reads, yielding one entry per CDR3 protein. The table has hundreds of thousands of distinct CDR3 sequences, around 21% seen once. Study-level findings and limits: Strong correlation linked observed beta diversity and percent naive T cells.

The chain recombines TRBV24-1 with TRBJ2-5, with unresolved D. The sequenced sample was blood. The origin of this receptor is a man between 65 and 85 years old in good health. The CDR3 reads CATSDEINGEAQYF. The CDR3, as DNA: TGTGCCACCAGTGATGAAATTAATGGAGAGGCCCAGTACTTC.